The 15 T cell receptor beta chains given below trace back to one sample, sequenced in a study of long-term antiretroviral therapy in people with HIV. With survey level as its setting, the immunoSEQ assay was v3.0. Only in-frame clones appear in the TCRdb table, and some are missing; sequencing was by immunoSEQ multiplex PCR. The sample comprises some 24,000 clones, approximately 80% of which are singletons, and about 5% rests with the top ten. Sequencing was performed on unsorted PBMCs, taken 0.7 years before starting antiretroviral therapy. The receptors stem from a young man with HIV.

The V and J genes are TRBV4-3 and TRBJ1-4; D uncertain. Germline CDR1 reads LGHNA; CDR2 reads YSLEER. V gave up 1 base and J gave up 5 bases, with 2 bases separating them. The CDR3 consists of 12 residues. As DNA, the CDR3 is TGCGCCAGCAGCCAAGTCAATGAAAAACTGTTTTTT. Encoded protein: CASSQVNEKLFF.

The table lists this clone with a few counts. The chain is built from TRBV7-6 and TRBJ1-6; D might be TRBD1 (6 bases). This CDR3 spans 14 amino acids. Trimming removed 2 bases at V and 8 bases at J, with 10 bases between. Germline CDR1 and CDR2: SGHVS and FNYEAQ. The CDR3 loop reads CASSLNRVDSPLHF. The CDR3 nucleotides are TGTGCCAGCAGCTTAAACAGGGTTGATTCACCCCTCCACTTT.

The genes are TRBV7-9 and TRBJ2-5; the match to TRBD1 covers 10 bases. This CDR3 is 16 amino acids long. Trimming cost V 4 bases and J 5 bases; bases outside gene matches: 10. The germline gives CDR1 SEHNR, CDR2 FQNEAQ (reference sequence). CDR3 residues: CASSSPDRGLGETQYF. Here the CDR3 DNA reads TGTGCCAGCAGCTCACCCGACAGGGGGCTAGGGGAGACCCAGTACTTC.

This sequence joins TRBV7-2 and TRBJ2-7, with D perhaps matching TRBD2 (6 bases). Trimming removed 3 bases at V and 2 bases at J, with 11 bases between. Germline V gene lookup returns CDR1 SGHTA and CDR2 FQGNSA. There are 14 residues in the CDR3. The CDR3 region is CASSFNAGTYEQYF. CDR3 sequence (DNA): TGTGCCAGCAGCTTCAATGCGGGAACCTACGAGCAGTACTTC.

The rearrangement links TRBV4-3 to TRBJ2-3; maybe TRBD2 (7 bases). Germline CDR1 LGHNA, CDR2 YSLEER. The ends were cut back, 7 bases at V and 0 bases at J, with 17 bases in the middle. This CDR3 has 16 residues. Here the CDR3 DNA reads TGCGCCAGCACCGCATCGGCGGGGGCAAGCACAGATACGCAGTATTTT. This gives the protein CASTASAGASTDTQYF.

This chain joins TRBV19 and TRBJ1-1; D might be TRBD1 (6 bases). Trimming removed 4 bases from V and 6 bases from J, with 18 bases in between. Germline-derived CDR1 and CDR2 are LNHDA and SQIVND (reference sequence). CDR3 length equals 15 residues. The DNA for the CDR3 is TGTGCCAGTAGTAAAGGACAGAATTATAACGCTGAAGCTTTCTTT. It translates to CASSKGQNYNAEAFF.

The chain has TRBV6-1 and TRBJ2-1, with 7 bases identical to TRBD1. The V and J ends lost 8 bases and 4 bases, in that order; junction bases with no gene match: 2. The CDR3 is made up of 12 amino acids. Germline CDR1 reads MNHNS; CDR2 reads SASEGT. The CDR3 DNA sequence: TGTGCCAGCCTGACAGGGTACAATGAGCAGTTCTTC. Translation: CASLTGYNEQFF.

This chain uses TRBV10-2 with TRBJ2-7; 10 bases are shared with TRBD2. V trimming: 4 bases; J trimming: 0 bases; junction bases outside the gene matches: 9. The CDR3 length is 17 residues. Germline CDR1 reads WSHSY; CDR2 reads SAAADI. CDR3 in amino acids: CASSGILSSGGSYEQYF. DNA for the CDR3: TGCGCCAGCAGTGGTATCCTTTCTAGCGGGGGCTCCTACGAGCAGTACTTC.

This rearrangement joins TRBV2 to TRBJ1-6; D is ambiguous. Germline values: CDR1 SNHLY, CDR2 FYNNEI. CDR3 size: 15 residues. Trimming left V 1 base short and J 7 bases short, with 11 bases between. CDR3 amino acids: CASSEGRRLNSPLHF. The DNA of the CDR3 is TGTGCCAGCAGTGAAGGACGCCGCTTAAATTCACCCCTCCACTTT.

The chain has TRBV19 and TRBJ1-4; TRBD1 is a possible D gene (5 bases). The CDR3 length is 14 residues. The V and J ends lost 7 bases and 3 bases respectively, with 12 bases between them. Germline CDR1 is LNHDA and CDR2 is SQIVND (reference sequence). The CDR3 sequence: CASNPGTANEKLFF. The CDR3 DNA reads as TGTGCCAGTAATCCCGGGACGGCTAATGAAAAACTGTTTTTT.

The CDR3 loop is CASSLRVAGGPLVITHEQFF. The DNA of the CDR3 is TGCGCCAGCAGCTTGAGGGTAGCGGGAGGGCCCTTGGTTATTACGCATGAGCAGTTCTTC. This rearrangement joins TRBV5-1 to TRBJ2-1; 11 nucleotides align to TRBD2. CDR1 SGHRS and CDR2 YFSETQ come from the germline V gene. With V trimmed by 1 base and J by 8 bases, 20 bases remained unmatched. The CDR3 spans 20 residues.

V gene TRBV7-9 combines with J gene TRBJ2-1; the D gene could be TRBD1 or TRBD2 (6 bases each). The CDR3 runs to 15 residues. Per the germline V gene, CDR1 is SEHNR and CDR2 is FQNEAQ (reference sequence). Trimming stripped 1 base from V and 5 bases from J, with 12 bases between. CDR3 DNA: TGTGCCAGCAGCTTAGTCGGGGGCCAACACAATGAGCAGTTCTTC. This gives the protein CASSLVGGQHNEQFF.

This chain links TRBV7-5 with TRBJ2-2; TRBD1 is the table's D call and was not checked against the DNA. TRBV7-5 is listed as a pseudogene. The CDR3 is 19 amino acids. CDR3 sequence: CVRSLTGQDALEDTGELFF. DNA of the CDR3: TGTGTCAGAAGCTTAACGGGACAGGACGCTCTAGAGGATACCGGGGAGCTGTTTTTT.

V gene TRBV30 combines with J gene TRBJ2-2; D tentatively reads TRBD1 or TRBD2 (5 bases each). The germline V gene has CDR1 GTSNPN and CDR2 SVGIG (reference sequence). Trimming took 2 bases from V and 6 from J, leaving 19 bases between them. CDR3 size: 16 residues. This chain's CDR3 is CAWSRVGTARPGELFF. The CDR3 region has the DNA TGTGCCTGGAGTCGGGTAGGGACCGCTAGGCCCGGGGAGCTGTTTTTT.

The V and J genes are TRBV2 and TRBJ1-4, with D possibly matching TRBD1 (6 bases). CDR3 length: 16 amino acids. The V gene lost 7 bases and the J gene lost 7 bases, with 22 bases spanning the gap. Germline CDR1 SNHLY, CDR2 FYNNEI. The CDR3 loop is CASNFMTGGYGEKLFF. The DNA of the CDR3 is TGTGCCAGCAATTTTATGACAGGAGGATATGGTGAAAAACTGTTTTTT.